This TCR beta chain was profiled in a study of monozygotic twins with inflammatory bowel disease. Germline V gene sequence: CDR1 SGHAT, CDR2 FQNNGV. This CDR3 spans 15 amino acids. No DNA is given; TCRdb re-called the 5' RACE reads and lists each CDR3 protein once. Recorded here are 150,000 to 200,000 distinct CDR3 sequences; the top ten clones represent approximately 7.4%. Sample: blood. The genes are TRBV11-2 and TRBJ1-1; TCRdb's D call of TRBD1 is untestable without DNA. The origin of this receptor is a human donor with ulcerative colitis or Crohn's disease, or a healthy co-twin of an affected twin (not recorded which). The chain's CDR3 is CASSFRMDSRAEAFF.